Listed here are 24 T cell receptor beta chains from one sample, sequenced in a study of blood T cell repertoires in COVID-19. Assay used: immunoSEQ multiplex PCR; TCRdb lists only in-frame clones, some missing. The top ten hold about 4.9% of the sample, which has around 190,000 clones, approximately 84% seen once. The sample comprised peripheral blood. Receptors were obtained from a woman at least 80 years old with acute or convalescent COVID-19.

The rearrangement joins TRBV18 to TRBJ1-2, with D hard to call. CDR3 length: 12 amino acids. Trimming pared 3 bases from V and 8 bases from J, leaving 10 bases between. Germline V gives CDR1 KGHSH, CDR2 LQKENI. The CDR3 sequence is CASSPAGVGYTF. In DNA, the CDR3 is TGTGCCAGCTCACCCGCCGGGGTCGGCTACACCTTC.

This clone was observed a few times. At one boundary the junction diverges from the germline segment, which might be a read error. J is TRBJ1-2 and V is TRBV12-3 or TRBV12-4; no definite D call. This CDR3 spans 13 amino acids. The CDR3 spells CASSLIAAGSYAF. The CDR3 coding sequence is TGTGCCAGCAGTTTGATTGCTGCCGGTTCGTACGCCTTC.

In nucleotides, the CDR3 is TGTGCCAGCTCACCAGTTGGAGTGCTTAATTCACCCCTCCACTTT. Protein: CASSPVGVLNSPLHF. The genes are TRBV18 and TRBJ1-6, with unresolved D. The CDR3 spans 15 residues. Germline CDR1 KGHSH, CDR2 LQKENI. Trimming took 2 bases from V and 6 from J, leaving 11 bases between them.

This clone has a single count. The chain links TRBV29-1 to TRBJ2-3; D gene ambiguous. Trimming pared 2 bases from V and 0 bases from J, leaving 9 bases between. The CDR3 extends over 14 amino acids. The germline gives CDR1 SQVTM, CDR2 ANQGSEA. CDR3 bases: TGCAGCGTTGAAACACCCCCTAGCACAGATACGCAGTATTTT. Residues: CSVETPPSTDTQYF.

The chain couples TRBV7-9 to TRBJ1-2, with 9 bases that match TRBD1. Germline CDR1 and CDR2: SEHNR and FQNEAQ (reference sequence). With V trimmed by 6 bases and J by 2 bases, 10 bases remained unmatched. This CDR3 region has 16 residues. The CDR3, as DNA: TGTGCCAGCAGTTTACAGGGGGCAGTGAAAAACTATGGCTACACCTTC. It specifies CASSLQGAVKNYGYTF.

The CDR3 DNA is TGTGCCAGCAAGGGGGGGGTTCGGGAGCAGTTCTTC. Its protein is CASKGGVREQFF. The V call is TRBV2, the J call TRBJ2-1; D might be TRBD2 (7 bases). This CDR3 is 12 amino acids long. Trimming removed 7 bases at V and 10 bases at J, with 14 bases between. Germline CDR1 SNHLY, CDR2 FYNNEI.

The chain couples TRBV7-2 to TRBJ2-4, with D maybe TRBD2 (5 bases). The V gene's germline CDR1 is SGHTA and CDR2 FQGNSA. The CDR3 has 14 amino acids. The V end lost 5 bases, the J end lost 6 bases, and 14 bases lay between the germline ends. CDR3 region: CASSPRGRRNIQYF. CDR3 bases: TGTGCCAGCAGCCCTCGGGGTCGTAGAAACATTCAGTACTTC.

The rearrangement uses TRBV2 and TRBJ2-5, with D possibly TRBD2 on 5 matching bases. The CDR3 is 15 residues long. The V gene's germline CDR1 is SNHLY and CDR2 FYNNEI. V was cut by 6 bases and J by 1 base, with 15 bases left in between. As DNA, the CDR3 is TGTGCCAGCAGGGGATTGGACTTAATCCAAGAGACCCAGTACTTC. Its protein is CASRGLDLIQETQYF. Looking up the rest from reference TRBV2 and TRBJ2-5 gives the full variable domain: EPEVTQTPSHQVTQMGQEVILRCVPISNHLYFYWYRQILGQKVEFLVSFYNNEISEKSEIFDDQFSVERPDGSNFTLKIRSTKLEDSAMYFCASRGLDLIQETQYFGPGTRLLVL.

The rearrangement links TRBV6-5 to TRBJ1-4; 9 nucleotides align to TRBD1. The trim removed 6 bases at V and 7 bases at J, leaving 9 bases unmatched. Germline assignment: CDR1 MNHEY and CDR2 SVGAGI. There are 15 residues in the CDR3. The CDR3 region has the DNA TGTGCCAGCAGAGCCGACAGGGGGTTTACTGAAAAACTGTTTTTT. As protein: CASRADRGFTEKLFF.

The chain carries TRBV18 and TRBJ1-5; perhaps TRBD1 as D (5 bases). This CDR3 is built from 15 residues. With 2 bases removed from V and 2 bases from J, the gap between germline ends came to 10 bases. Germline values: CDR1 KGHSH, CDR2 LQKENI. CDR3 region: CASSPKGLGNQPQHF. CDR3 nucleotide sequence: TGTGCCAGCTCACCAAAGGGGCTCGGCAATCAGCCCCAGCATTTT.

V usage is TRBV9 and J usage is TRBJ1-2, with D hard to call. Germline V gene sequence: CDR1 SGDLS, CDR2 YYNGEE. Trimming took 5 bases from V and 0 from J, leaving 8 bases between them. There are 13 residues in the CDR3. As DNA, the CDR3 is TGTGCCAGCAGTGCGATAGCTAACTATGGCTACACCTTC. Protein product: CASSAIANYGYTF.

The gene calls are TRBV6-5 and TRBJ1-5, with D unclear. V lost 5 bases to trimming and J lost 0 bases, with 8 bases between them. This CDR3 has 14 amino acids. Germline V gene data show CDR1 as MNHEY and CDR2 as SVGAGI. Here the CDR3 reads CASSISDSNQPQHF. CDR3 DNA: TGTGCCAGCAGTATCTCAGATAGCAATCAGCCCCAGCATTTT.

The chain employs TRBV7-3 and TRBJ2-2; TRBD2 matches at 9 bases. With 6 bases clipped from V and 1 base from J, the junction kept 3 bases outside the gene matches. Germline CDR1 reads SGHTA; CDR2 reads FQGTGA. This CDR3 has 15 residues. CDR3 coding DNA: TGTGCCAGCAGGACTAGCGGCCGGAACACCGGGGAGCTGTTTTTT. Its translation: CASRTSGRNTGELFF.

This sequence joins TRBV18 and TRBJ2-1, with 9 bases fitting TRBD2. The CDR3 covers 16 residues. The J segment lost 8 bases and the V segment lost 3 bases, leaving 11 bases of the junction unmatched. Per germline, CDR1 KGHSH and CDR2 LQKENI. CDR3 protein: CASSPNFGLASDEQFF. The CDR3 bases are TGTGCCAGCTCACCCAACTTTGGACTAGCGAGCGATGAGCAGTTCTTC.

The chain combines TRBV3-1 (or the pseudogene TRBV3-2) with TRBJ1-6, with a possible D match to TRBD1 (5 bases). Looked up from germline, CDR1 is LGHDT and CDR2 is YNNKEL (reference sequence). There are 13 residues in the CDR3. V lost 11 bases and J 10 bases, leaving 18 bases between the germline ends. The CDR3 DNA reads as TGTGCCGGGATTCTTGGGGCGGGATCACCCCTCCACTTT. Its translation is CAGILGAGSPLHF.

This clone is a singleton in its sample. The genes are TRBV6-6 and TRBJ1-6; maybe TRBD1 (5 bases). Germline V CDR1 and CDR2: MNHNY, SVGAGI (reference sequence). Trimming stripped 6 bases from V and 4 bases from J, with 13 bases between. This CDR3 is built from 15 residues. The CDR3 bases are TGTGCCAGCAGATCCCCAACAGGTTATAATTCACCCCTCCACTTT. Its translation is CASRSPTGYNSPLHF.

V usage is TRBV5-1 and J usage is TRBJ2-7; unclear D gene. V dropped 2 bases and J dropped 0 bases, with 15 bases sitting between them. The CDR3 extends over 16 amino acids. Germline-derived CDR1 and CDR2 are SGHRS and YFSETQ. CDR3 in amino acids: CASSLAATPGSYEQYF. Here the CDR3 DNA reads TGCGCCAGCAGCTTAGCCGCGACCCCAGGCTCCTACGAGCAGTACTTC.

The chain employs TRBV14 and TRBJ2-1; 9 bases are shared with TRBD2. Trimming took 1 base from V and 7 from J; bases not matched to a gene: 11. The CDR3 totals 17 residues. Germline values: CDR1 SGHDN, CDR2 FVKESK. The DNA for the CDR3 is TGTGCCAGCAGCCAAGTACTGGGTAGCGGGAGTAAAAATGAGCAGTTCTTC. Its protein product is CASSQVLGSGSKNEQFF.

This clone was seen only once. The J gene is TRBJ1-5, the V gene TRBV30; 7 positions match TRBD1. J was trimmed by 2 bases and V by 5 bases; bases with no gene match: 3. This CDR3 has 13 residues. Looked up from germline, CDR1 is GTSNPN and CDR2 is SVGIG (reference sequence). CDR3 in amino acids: CAWGTGGNQPQHF. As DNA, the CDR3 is TGTGCCTGGGGAACAGGGGGCAATCAGCCCCAGCATTTT.

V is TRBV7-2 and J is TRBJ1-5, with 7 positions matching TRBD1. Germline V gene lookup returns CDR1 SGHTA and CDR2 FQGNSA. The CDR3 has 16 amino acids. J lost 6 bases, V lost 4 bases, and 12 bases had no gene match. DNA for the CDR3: TGTGCCAGCAGCTCAAGACAGGGTGTAGGTTCTCAGCCCCAGCATTTT. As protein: CASSSRQGVGSQPQHF.

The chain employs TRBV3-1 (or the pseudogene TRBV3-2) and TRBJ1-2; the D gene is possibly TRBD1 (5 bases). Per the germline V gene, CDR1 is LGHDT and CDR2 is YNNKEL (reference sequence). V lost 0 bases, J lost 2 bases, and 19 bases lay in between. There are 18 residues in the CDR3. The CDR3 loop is CASSQEGRENPVNYGYTF. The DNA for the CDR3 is TGTGCCAGCAGCCAAGAGGGACGGGAGAACCCAGTGAACTATGGCTACACCTTC.

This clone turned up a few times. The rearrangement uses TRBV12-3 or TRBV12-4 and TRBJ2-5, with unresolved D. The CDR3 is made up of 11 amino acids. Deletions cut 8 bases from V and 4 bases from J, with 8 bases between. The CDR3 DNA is TGTGCCAGCCAAGCCGGAGAGACCCAGTACTTC. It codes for CASQAGETQYF.

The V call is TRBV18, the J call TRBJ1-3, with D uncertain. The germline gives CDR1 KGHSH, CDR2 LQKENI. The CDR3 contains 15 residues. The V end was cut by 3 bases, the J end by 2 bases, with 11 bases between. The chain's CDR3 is CASSPASRTGNTIYF. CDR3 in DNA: TGTGCCAGCTCACCCGCGAGTCGCACTGGAAACACCATATATTTT.

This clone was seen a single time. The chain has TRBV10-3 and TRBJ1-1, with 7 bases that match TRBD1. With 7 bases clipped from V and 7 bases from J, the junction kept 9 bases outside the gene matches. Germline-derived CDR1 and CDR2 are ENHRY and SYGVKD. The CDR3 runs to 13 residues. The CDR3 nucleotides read TGTGCCATCACTGAAGGACAGGACCTTGAAGCTTTCTTT. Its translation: CAITEGQDLEAFF.